A single sample is the source of the 6 T cell receptor beta chains below, sequenced in a study of blood T cell repertoires in COVID-19. The table came from immunoSEQ multiplex PCR; TCRdb's copy has only in-frame clones and leaves some out. The sample has around 180,000 clones, under 90% seen once. The sequencing input was PBMCs or T cells enriched from blood (not recorded which). All receptors come from a man aged 50 to 59 who had recovered from COVID-19.

The V and J genes are TRBV11-3 and TRBJ2-2; D unclear. Per the germline V gene, CDR1 is SGHNT and CDR2 is YENEEA. Trimming took 3 bases from V and 6 from J, leaving 8 bases between them. The CDR3 runs 13 residues. The CDR3 DNA is TGTGCCAGCAGCTTCAGCGCGGCCGGGGAGCTGTTTTTT. Amino acid sequence: CASSFSAAGELFF.

The chain employs TRBV5-1 and TRBJ1-5; D may be TRBD1 (6 bases). Germline CDR1 is SGHRS and CDR2 is YFSETQ. The V and J ends lost 4 bases and 4 bases respectively, with 15 bases between them. The CDR3 consists of 15 residues. The CDR3 bases are TGCGCCAGCAGCCCGGATGGGACACAGAATCAGCCCCAGCATTTT. It yields the protein CASSPDGTQNQPQHF.

This chain joins TRBV6-2 or TRBV6-3 and TRBJ1-5, with D possibly TRBD1 on 5 matching bases. CDR1 MNHEY and CDR2 SVGEGT come from the germline V gene. The CDR3 sequence is 15 residues long. V lost 2 bases and J lost 6, with 14 bases in between. CDR3 bases: TGTGCCAGCAGTTACCTTTCAGGGAACGCTCAGCCCCAGCATTTT. As protein: CASSYLSGNAQPQHF.

The chain recombines TRBV12-3 or TRBV12-4 with TRBJ2-5, with a possible D match to TRBD1 (5 bases). The CDR3 consists of 13 residues. V gave up 7 bases and J gave up 2 bases, with 11 bases separating them. The CDR3 coding sequence is TGTGCCAGCAACCTACGGACACAAGAGACCCAGTACTTC. It encodes CASNLRTQETQYF.

The gene calls are TRBV5-4 and TRBJ1-2; 7 bases are a match to TRBD1. Per germline, CDR1 SGHNT and CDR2 YYREEE (reference sequence). Trimming at V came to 4 bases and at J to 0 bases, leaving 3 bases not matched to a gene. The CDR3 loop spans 14 amino acids. The CDR3 here is CASSLQGTNYGYTF. For the CDR3, the DNA is TGTGCCAGCAGCCTACAGGGGACTAACTATGGCTACACCTTC.

The chain is built from TRBV27 and TRBJ2-7, with 8 bases aligning to TRBD1. The J segment lost 4 bases and the V segment lost 2 bases, leaving 4 bases of the junction unmatched. CDR1 is MNHEY and CDR2 is SMNVEV in the germline V gene (reference sequence). The CDR3 sequence is 14 residues long. This chain's CDR3 is CASSLTGGAYEQYF. The CDR3 DNA is TGTGCCAGCAGTTTAACAGGGGGTGCTTACGAGCAGTACTTC.